One and the same sample provided the 9 T cell receptor beta chains below, sequenced in a study of blood T cell repertoires in COVID-19. Repertoires were generated with immunoSEQ multiplex PCR, while TCRdb's copy carries only in-frame clones and drops some. The sample lists 40,000 to 50,000 clones, 80% to 90% occurring once. The sample comprised peripheral blood. These receptors were taken from a woman older than 75 with COVID-19, enrolled during active disease.

This clone was observed once. V gene TRBV18 combines with J gene TRBJ1-2, with D unresolved. The CDR3 loop spans 16 amino acids. The germline V gene encodes CDR1 KGHSH and CDR2 LQKENI. Deletions cut 6 bases from V and 8 bases from J, with 25 bases between. Here the CDR3 reads CASSLVPKGPTGGYTF. CDR3 DNA: TGTGCCAGCTCGCTCGTTCCGAAGGGTCCCACGGGAGGCTACACCTTC.

The V call is TRBV18, the J call TRBJ1-1, with unresolved D. This CDR3 contains 13 residues. Germline CDR1 reads KGHSH; CDR2 reads LQKENI. V dropped 6 bases and J dropped 1 base, with 9 bases sitting between them. CDR3 DNA sequence: TGTGCCAGCTCTCATGGAGAGAACACTGAAGCTTTCTTT. Translation: CASSHGENTEAFF.

There are a few counts of this clone. The V and J genes are TRBV7-9 and TRBJ2-3; 15 positions agree with TRBD2. V trimming: 5 bases; J trimming: 4 bases; junction bases outside the gene matches: 4. The CDR3 covers 16 residues. The germline CDR1 and CDR2 sequences are SEHNR and FQNEAQ (reference sequence). The CDR3 loop is CASSPGLAGGPDTQYF. CDR3 DNA: TGTGCCAGCAGCCCCGGACTAGCGGGAGGGCCAGATACGCAGTATTTT.

Only one count was recorded for this clone. The chain has TRBV11-2 and TRBJ1-1; D is possibly TRBD1 (5 bases). The CDR3 totals 16 residues. Germline-derived CDR1 and CDR2 are SGHAT and FQNNGV. V lost 1 base to trimming and J lost 1 base, with 13 bases between them. The CDR3 DNA follows: TGTGCCAGCAGCTTAGGTACGGGACTCAAGAACACTGAAGCTTTCTTT. This encodes CASSLGTGLKNTEAFF.

The chain uses TRBV19 and TRBJ1-1, with TRBD1 identical over 7 bases. Germline V gene lookup returns CDR1 LNHDA and CDR2 SQIVND (reference sequence). The CDR3 consists of 15 residues. After removal of 1 base from V and 5 bases from J, the junction contained 7 bases not matched to a gene. The DNA for the CDR3 is TGTGCCAGTAGTATAGTGCAGGGGGTCTTTACTGAAGCTTTCTTT. Translated: CASSIVQGVFTEAFF.

This clone was found once. The chain carries TRBV19 and TRBJ2-3; a possible D gene is TRBD2 (6 bases). The ends were cut back, 7 bases at V and 0 bases at J, with 14 bases in the middle. Germline CDR1 LNHDA, CDR2 SQIVND (reference sequence). The CDR3 covers 15 residues. CDR3 protein: CASTAGSSSTDTQYF. The CDR3 DNA follows: TGTGCCAGTACCGCGGGGTCCTCTAGCACAGATACGCAGTATTTT.

This clone was picked up a small number of times. The chain links TRBV2 to TRBJ1-5; D gene ambiguous. This CDR3 spans 15 amino acids. V lost 8 bases and J 1 base, leaving 15 bases between the germline ends. Per germline, CDR1 SNHLY and CDR2 FYNNEI. The CDR3 nucleotides are TGTGCCAGCGGGAGGTCGGGATCCAGCAATCAGCCCCAGCATTTT. It specifies CASGRSGSSNQPQHF.

The rearrangement uses TRBV5-1 and TRBJ1-1; no clear D. CDR3 length: 11 amino acids. Germline V lookup: CDR1 SGHRS, CDR2 YFSETQ. The V and J ends lost 2 bases and 7 bases respectively, with 6 bases between them. This chain's CDR3 is CASSFSGEAFF. CDR3 nucleotide sequence: TGCGCCAGCAGCTTCTCGGGTGAAGCTTTCTTT.

The genes are TRBV3-1 (or the pseudogene TRBV3-2) and TRBJ1-2; D is possibly TRBD1 (6 bases). CDR1 and CDR2 (germline): LGHDT, YNNKEL (reference sequence). Trimming took 4 bases from V and 7 from J, leaving 19 bases between them. The CDR3 runs to 15 residues. The chain's CDR3 is CASSLLLQGSGGYTF. CDR3 in DNA: TGTGCCAGCAGCCTCCTCTTGCAGGGGTCGGGTGGCTACACCTTC.